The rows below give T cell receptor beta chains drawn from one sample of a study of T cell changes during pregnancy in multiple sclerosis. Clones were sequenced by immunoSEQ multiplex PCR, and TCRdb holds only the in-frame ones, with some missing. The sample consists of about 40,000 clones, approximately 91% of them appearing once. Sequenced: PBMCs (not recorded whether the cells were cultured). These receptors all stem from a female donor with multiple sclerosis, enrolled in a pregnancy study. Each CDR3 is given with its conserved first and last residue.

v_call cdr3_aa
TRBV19 CASSRDRGNTEAFF
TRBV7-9 CASSPKERLNTEAFF
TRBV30 CAWSPTLEAFF
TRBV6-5 CASSYSRRNTEAFF
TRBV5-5 CASSRRPMAGEGEETQYF
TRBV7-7 CASGQGGGSAEDKNIQYF
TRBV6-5 CASSYGSSGANVLTF
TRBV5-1 CASSLEARTGYTGELFF
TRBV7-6 CASSLGLASDTQYF
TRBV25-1 CASRTRLDLYNEQFF
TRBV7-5 CVRSLDPLGQGPHEQYF
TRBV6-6 CASSYRGGGDNQPQHF
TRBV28 CASSLYGGGYTF
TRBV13 CASSLGRQKLYGYTF
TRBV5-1 CASSLTGEPGNTIYF
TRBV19 CASSALQTEAFF